The clone carrying this T cell receptor (beta chain) was found a few times. Its antigen is not identified. The entry originates in a study of T cells in Graves' hyperthyroidism and ophthalmopathy. Whole-study results and caveats: Among clonotypes expanded in thyroid above 0.001, most were also found in blood.

Each diagnosis drew on symptoms, thyroxine, TRAb, thyroid ultrasound and orbital computed tomography findings. Before ophthalmopathy appeared, progressors gave blood at initial hyperthyroidism diagnosis. It was approximately 9.4 ml of fresh peripheral blood that supplied the PBMCs. Germline loops: CDR1 MNHEY, CDR2 SMNVEV (reference sequence). The CDR3 consists of 14 residues. V was cut by 6 bases and J by 6 bases, with 15 bases left in between. The TCR beta CDR3 regions underwent amplification using RNA transcripts as the source. TCR CDR3 regions were first amplified by RT-PCR with HTBI primers. From the multiplex PCR reads, TCRdb called clonotypes with MiXCR, one entry per CDR3 protein. The sample has roughly 580,000 distinct CDR3 sequences; about 15% are singletons.

This rearrangement joins TRBV27 to TRBJ1-5; D perhaps matches TRBD1 (5 bases). This receptor was taken from a woman aged 25 to 39 with Graves' hyperthyroidism that later progressed to Graves' ophthalmopathy. Sequencing input: blood. CDR3 sequence: CASRPGLGGQPQHF. CDR3 sequence (DNA): TGTGCCAGCAGGCCCGGACTGGGGGGTCAGCCCCAGCATTTT.